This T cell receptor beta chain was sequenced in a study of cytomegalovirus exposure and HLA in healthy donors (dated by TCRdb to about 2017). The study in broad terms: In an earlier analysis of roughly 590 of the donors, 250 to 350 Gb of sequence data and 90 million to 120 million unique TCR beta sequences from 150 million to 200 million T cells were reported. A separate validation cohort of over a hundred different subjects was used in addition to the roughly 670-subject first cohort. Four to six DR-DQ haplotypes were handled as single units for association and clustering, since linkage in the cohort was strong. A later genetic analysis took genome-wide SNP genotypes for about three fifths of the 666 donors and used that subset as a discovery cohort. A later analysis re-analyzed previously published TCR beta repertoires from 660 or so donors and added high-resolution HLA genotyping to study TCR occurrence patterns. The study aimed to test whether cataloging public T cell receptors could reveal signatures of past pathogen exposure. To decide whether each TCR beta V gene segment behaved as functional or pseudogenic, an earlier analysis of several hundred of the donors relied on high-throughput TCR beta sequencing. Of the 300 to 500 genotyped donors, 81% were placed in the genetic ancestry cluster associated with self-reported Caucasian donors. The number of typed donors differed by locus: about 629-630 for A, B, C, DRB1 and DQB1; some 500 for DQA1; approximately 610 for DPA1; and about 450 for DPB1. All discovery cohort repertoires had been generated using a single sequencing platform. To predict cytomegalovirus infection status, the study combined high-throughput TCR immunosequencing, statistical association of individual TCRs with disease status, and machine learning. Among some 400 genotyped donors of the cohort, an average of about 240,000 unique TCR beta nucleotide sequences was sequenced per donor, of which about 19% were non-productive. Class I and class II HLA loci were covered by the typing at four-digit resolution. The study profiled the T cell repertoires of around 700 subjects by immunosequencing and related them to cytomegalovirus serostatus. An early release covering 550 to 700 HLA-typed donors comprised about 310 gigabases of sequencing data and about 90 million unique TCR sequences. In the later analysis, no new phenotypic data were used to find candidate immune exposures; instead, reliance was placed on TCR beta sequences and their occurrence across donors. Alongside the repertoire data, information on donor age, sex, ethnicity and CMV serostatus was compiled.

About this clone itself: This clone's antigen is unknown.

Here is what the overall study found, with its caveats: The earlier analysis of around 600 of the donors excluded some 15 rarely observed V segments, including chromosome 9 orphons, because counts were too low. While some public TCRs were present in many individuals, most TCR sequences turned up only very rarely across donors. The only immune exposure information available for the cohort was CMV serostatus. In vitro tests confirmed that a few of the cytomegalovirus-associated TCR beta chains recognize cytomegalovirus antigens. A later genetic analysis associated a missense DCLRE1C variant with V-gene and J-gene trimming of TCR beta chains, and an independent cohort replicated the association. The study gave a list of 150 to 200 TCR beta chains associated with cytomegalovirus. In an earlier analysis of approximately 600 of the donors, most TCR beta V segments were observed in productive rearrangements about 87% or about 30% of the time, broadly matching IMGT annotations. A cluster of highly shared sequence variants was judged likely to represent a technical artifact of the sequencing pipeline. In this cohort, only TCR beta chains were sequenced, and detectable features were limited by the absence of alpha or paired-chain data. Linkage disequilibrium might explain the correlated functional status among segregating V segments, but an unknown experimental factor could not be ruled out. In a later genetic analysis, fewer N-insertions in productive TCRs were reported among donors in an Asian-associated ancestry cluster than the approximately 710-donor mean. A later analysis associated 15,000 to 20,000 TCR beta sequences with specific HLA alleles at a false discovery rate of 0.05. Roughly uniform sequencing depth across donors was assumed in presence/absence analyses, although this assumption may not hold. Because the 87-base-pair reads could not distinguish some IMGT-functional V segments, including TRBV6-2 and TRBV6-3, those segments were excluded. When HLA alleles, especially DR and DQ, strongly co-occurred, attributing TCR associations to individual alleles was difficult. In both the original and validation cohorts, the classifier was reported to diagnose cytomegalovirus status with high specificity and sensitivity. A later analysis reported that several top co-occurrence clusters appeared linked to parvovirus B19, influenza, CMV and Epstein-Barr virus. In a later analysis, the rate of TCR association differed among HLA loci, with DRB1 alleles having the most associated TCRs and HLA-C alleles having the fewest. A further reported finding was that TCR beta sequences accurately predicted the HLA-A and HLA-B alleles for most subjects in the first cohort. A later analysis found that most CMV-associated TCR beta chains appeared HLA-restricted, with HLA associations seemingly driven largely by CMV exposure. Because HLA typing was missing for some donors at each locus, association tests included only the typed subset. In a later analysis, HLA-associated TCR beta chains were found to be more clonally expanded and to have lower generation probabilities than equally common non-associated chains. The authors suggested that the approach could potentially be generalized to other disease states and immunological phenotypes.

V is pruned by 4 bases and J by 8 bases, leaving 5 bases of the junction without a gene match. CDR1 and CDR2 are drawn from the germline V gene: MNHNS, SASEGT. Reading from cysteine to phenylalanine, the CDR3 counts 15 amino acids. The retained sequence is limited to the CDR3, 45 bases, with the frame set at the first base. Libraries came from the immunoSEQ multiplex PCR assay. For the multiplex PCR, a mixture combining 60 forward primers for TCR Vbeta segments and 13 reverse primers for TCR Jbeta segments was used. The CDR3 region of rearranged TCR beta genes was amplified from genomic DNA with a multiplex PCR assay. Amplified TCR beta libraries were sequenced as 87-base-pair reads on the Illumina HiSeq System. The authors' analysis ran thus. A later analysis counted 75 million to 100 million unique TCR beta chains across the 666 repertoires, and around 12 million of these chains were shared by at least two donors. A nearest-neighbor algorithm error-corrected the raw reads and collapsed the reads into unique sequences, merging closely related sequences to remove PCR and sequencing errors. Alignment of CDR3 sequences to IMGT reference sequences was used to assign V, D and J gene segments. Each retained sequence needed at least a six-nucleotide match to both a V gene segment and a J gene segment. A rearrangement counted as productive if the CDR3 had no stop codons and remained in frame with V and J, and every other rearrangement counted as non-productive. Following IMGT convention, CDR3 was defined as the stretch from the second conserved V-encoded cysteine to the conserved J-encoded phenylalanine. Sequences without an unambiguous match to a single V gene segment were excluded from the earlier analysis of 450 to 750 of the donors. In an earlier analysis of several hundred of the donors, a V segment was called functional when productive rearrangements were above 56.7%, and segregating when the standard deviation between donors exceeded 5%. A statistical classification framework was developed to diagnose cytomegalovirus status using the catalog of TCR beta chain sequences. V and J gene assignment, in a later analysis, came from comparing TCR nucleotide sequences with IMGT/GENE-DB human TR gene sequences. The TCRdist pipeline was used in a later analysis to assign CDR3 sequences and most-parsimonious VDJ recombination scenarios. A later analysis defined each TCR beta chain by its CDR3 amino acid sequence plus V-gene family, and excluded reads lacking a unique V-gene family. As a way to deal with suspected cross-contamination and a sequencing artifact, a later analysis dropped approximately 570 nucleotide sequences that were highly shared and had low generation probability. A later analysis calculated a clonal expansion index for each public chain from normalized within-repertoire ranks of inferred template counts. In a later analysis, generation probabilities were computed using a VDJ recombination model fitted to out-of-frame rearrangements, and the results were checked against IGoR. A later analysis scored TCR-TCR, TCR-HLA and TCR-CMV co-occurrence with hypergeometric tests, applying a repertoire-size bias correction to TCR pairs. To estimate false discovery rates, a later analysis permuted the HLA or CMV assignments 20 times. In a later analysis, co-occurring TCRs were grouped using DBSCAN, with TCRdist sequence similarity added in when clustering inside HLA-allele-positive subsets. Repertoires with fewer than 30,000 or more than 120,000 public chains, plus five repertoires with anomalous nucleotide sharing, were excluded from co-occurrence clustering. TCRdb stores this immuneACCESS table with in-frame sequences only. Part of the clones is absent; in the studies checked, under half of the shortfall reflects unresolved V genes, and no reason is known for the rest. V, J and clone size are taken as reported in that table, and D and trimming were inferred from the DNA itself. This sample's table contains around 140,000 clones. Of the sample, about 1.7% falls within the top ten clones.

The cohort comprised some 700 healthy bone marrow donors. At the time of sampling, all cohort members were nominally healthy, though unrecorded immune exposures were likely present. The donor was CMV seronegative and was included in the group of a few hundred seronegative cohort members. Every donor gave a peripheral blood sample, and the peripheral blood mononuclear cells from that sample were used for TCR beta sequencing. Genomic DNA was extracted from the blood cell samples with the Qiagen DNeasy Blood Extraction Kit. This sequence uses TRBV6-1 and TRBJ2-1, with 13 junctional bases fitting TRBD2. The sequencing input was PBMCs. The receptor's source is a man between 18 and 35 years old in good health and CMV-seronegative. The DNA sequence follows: TGTGCCAGCAGTGTTACTAGCGGGGGGGCGGATGAGCAGTTCTTC. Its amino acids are CASSVTSGGADEQFF.